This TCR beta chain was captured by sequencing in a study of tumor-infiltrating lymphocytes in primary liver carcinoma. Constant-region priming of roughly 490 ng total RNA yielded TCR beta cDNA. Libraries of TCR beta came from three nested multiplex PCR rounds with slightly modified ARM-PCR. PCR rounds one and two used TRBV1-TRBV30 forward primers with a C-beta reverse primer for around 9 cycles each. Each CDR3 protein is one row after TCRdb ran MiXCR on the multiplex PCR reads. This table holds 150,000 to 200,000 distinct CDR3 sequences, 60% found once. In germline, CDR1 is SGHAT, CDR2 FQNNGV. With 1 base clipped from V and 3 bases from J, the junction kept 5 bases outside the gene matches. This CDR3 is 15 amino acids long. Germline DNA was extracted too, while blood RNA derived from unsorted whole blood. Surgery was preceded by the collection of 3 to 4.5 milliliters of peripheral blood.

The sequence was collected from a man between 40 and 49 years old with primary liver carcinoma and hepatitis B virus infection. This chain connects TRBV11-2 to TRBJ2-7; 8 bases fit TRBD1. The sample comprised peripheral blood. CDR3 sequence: CASSLAAGGHYEQYF. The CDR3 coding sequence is TGTGCCAGCAGCTTAGCTGCAGGGGGCCACTACGAGCAGTACTTC.